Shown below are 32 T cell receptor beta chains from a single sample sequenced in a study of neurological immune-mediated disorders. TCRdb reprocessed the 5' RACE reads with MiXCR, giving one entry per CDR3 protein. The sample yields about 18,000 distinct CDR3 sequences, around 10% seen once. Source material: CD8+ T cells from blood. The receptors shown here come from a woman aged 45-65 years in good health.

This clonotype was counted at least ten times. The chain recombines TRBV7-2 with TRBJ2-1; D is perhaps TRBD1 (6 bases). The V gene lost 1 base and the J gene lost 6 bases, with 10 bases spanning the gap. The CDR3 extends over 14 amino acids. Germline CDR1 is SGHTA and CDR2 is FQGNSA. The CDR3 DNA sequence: TGTGCCAGCAGCTTAGGGGTACAGGGCAATGAGCAGTTCTTC. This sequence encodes CASSLGVQGNEQFF.

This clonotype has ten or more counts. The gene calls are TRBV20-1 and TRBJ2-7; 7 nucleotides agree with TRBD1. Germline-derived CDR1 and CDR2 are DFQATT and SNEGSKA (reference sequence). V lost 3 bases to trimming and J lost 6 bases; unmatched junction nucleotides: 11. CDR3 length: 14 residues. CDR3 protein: CSARRDRVYGEQYF. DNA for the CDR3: TGCAGTGCTAGGCGAGACAGGGTATATGGCGAGCAGTACTTC.

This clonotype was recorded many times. CDR3 in amino acids: CASSFWGGTDTQYF. In DNA, the CDR3 is TGCGCCAGCAGCTTCTGGGGTGGCACAGATACGCAGTATTTT. V usage is TRBV5-1 and J usage is TRBJ2-3; D is unclear. Trimming stripped 2 bases from V and 1 base from J, with 8 bases between. Per germline, CDR1 SGHRS and CDR2 YFSETQ. The CDR3 loop spans 14 amino acids.

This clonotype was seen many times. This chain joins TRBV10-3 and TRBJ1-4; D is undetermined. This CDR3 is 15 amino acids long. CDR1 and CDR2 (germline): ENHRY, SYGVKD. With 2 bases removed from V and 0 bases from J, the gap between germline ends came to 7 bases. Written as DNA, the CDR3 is TGTGCCATCAGTGAGGGTTTGGCAACTAATGAAAAACTGTTTTTT. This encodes CAISEGLATNEKLFF.

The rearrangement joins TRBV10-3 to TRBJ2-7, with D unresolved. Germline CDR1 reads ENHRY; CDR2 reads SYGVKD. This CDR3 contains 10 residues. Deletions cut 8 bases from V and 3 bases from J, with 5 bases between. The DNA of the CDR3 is TGTGCCATCGGGGACTACGAGCAGTACTTC. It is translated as CAIGDYEQYF.

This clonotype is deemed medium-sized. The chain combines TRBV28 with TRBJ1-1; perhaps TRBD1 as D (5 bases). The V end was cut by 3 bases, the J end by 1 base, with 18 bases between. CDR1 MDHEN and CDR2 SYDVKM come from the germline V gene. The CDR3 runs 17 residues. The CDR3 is CASSFSEGWQWNTEAFF. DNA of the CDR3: TGTGCCAGCAGTTTTAGTGAGGGGTGGCAATGGAACACTGAAGCTTTCTTT.

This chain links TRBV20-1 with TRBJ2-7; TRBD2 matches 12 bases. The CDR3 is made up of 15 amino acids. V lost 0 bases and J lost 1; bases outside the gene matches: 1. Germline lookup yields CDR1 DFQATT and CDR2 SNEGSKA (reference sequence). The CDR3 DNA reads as TGCAGTGCTAGAGAACTAGCGGGAGGATCCTACGAGCAGTACTTC. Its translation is CSARELAGGSYEQYF.

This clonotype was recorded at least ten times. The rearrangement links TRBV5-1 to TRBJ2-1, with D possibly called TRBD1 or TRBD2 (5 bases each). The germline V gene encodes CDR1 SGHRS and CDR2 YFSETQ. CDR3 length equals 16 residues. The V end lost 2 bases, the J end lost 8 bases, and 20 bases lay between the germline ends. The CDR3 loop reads CASSFRGEIPHDEQFF. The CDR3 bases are TGCGCCAGCAGCTTCCGGGGCGAAATCCCCCATGATGAGCAGTTCTTC.

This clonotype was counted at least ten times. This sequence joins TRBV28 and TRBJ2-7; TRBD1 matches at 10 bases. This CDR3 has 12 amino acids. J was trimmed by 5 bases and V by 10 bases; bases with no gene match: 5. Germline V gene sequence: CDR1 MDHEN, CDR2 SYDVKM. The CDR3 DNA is TGTGCCATCCGGGACAGGGGCGACGAGCAGTACTTC. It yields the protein CAIRDRGDEQYF.

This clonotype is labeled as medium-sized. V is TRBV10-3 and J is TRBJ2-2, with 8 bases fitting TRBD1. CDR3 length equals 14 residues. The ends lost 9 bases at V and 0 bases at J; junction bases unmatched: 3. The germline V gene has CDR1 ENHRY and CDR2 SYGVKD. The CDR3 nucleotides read TGTGCCATTCCGGGACAGGCGAACACCGGGGAGCTGTTTTTT. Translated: CAIPGQANTGELFF.

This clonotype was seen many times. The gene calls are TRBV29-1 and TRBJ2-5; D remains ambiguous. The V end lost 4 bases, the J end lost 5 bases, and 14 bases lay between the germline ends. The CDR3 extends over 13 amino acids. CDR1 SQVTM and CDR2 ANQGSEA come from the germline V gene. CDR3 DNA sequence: TGCAGCGTTGTGACCAGCAACCTGGAGACCCAGTACTTC. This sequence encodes CSVVTSNLETQYF.

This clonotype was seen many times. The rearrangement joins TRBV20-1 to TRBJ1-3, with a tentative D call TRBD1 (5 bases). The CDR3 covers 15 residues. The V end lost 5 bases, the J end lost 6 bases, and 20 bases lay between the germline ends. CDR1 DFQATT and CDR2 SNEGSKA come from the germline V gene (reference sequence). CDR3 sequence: CSARMTGGSLNTIYF. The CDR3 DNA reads TGCAGTGCTCGAATGACCGGGGGGTCATTAAACACCATATATTTT.

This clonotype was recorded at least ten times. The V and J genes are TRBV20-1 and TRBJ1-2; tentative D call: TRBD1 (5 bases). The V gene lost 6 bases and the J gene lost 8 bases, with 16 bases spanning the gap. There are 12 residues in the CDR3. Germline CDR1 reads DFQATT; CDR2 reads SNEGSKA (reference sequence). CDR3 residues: CSAAGTEGGYTF. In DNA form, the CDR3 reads TGCAGTGCGGCCGGGACGGAAGGAGGCTACACCTTC.

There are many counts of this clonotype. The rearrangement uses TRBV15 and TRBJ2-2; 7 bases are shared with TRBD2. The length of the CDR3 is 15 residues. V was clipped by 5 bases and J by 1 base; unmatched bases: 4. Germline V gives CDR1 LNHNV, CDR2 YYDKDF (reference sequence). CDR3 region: CATSREAGNTGELFF. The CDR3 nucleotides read TGTGCCACCAGCCGGGAGGCGGGGAACACCGGGGAGCTGTTTTTT.

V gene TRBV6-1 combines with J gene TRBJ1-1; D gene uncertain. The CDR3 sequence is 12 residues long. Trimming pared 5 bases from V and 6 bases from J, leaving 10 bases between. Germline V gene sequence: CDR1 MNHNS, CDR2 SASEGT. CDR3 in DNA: TGTGCCAGCAGTATGGTATCCCCTGAAGCTTTCTTT. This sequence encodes CASSMVSPEAFF.

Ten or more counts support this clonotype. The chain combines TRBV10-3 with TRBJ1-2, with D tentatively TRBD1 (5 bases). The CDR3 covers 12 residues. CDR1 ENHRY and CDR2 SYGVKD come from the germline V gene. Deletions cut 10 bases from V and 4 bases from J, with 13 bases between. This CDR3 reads CATGTDPYGYTF. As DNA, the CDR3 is TGTGCCACCGGGACGGACCCCTATGGCTACACCTTC.

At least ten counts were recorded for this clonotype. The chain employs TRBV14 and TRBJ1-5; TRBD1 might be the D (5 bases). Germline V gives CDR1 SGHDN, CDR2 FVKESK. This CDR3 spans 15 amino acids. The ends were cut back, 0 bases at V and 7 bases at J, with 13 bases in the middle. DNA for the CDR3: TGTGCCAGCAGCCAAGATCATGGGACGGGACAGCCCCAGCATTTT. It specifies CASSQDHGTGQPQHF.

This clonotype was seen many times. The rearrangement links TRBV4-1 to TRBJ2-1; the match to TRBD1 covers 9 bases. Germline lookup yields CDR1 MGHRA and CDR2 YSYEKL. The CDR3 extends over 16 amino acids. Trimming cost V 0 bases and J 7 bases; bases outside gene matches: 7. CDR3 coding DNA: TGCGCCAGCAGCCAAGAATCAACAGGGGGCAAGAATGAGCAGTTCTTC. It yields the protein CASSQESTGGKNEQFF.

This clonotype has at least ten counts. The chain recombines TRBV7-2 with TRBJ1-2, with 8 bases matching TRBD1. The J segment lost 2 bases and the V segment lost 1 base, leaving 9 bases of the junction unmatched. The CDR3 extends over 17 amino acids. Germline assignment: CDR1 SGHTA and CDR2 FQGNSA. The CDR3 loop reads CASSLVWGQVLNYGYTF. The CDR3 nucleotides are TGTGCCAGCAGCTTAGTTTGGGGACAGGTATTAAACTATGGCTACACCTTC.

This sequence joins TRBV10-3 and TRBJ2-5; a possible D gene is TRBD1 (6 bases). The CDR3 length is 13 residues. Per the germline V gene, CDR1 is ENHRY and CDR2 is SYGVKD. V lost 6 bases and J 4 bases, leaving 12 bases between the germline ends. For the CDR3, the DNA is TGTGCCATCAGGCAGGGGATCGGAGAGACCCAGTACTTC. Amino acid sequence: CAIRQGIGETQYF.

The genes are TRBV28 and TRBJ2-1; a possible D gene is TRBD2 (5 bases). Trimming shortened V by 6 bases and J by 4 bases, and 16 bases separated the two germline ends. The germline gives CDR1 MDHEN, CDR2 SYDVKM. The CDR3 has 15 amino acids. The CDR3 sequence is CASSRTGNHYNEQFF. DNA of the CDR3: TGTGCCAGCAGCCGGACCGGGAACCATTACAATGAGCAGTTCTTC.

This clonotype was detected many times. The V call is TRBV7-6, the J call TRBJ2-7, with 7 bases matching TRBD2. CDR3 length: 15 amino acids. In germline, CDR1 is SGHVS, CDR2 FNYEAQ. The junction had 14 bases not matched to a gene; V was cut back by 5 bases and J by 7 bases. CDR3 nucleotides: TGTGCCAGCAGCCCCAGTGCCAGCGGGATGGGAGAGCAGTACTTC. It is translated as CASSPSASGMGEQYF.

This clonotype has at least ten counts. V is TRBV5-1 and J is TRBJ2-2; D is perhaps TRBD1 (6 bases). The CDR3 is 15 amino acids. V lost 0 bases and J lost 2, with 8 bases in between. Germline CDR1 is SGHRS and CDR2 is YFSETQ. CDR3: CASSLGDTNTGELFF. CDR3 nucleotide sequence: TGCGCCAGCAGCTTGGGGGACACCAACACCGGGGAGCTGTTTTTT.

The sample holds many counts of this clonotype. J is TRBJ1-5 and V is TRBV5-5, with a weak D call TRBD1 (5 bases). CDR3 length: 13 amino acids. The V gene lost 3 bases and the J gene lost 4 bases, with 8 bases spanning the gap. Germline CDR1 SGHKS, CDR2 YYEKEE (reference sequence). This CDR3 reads CASSWGLNQPQHF. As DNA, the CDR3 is TGTGCCAGCAGCTGGGGCCTTAATCAGCCCCAGCATTTT.

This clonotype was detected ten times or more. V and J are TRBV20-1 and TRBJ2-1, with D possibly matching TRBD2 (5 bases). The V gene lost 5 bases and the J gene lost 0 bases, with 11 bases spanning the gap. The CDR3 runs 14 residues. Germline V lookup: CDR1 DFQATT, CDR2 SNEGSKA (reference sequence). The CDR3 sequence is CSARGLISYNEQFF. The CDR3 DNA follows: TGCAGTGCTCGAGGGCTAATCTCCTACAATGAGCAGTTCTTC.

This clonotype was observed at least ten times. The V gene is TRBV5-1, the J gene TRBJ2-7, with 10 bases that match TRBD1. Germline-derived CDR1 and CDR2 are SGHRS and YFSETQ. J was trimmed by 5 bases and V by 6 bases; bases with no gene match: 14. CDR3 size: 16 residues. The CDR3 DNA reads TGCGCCAGCACTGGACAGGGGGTACTCGGGCGGGACGAGCAGTACTTC. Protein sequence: CASTGQGVLGRDEQYF.

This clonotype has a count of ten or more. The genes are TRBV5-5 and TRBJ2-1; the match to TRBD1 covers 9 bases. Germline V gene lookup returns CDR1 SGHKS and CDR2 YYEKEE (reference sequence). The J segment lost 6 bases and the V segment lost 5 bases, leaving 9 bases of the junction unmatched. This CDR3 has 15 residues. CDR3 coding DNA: TGTGCCAGCAGTTATGCCGGGACAGGGATCAATGAGCAGTTCTTC. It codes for CASSYAGTGINEQFF.

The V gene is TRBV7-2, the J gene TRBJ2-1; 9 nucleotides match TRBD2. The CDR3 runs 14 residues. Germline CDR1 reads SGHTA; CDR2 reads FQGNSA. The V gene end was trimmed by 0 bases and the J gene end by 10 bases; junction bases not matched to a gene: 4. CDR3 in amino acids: CASSLARLAGEQFF. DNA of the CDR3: TGTGCCAGCAGCTTAGCGCGTCTAGCGGGGGAGCAGTTCTTC.

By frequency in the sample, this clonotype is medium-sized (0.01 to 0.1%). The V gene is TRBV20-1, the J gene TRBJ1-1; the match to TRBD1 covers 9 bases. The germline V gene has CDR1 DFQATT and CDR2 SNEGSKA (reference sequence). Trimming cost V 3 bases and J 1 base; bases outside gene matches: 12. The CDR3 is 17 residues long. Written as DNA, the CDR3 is TGCAGTGCTAGGCGGGACAGGGCCTTTGGGTCGAACACTGAAGCTTTCTTT. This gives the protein CSARRDRAFGSNTEAFF.

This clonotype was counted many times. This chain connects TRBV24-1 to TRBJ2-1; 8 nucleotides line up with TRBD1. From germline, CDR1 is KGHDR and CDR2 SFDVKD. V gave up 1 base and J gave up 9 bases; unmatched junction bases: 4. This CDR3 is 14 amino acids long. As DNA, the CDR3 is TGTGCCACCAGTGATTTTAGACAGGGGCGTGAGCAGTTCTTC. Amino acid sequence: CATSDFRQGREQFF.

Here the CDR3 reads CAWRLGRNTEAFF. The CDR3 nucleotides are TGTGCCTGGAGGTTGGGGAGGAACACTGAAGCTTTCTTT. The gene calls are TRBV30 and TRBJ1-1; D ambiguous. Trimming removed 3 bases from V and 1 base from J, with 9 bases in between. The CDR3 runs 13 residues. In germline, CDR1 is GTSNPN, CDR2 SVGIG (reference sequence).

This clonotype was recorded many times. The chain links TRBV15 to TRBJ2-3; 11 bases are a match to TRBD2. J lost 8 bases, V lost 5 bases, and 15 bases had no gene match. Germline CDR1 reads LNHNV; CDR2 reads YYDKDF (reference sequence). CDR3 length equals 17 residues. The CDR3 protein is CATSPGILAGARATQYF. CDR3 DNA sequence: TGTGCCACCAGCCCCGGCATACTAGCGGGGGCAAGAGCTACGCAGTATTTT.